The clone carrying this T cell receptor (beta chain) was recorded at least ten times. The antigen is unknown. These data are taken from a study of T cell repertoires in cytomegalovirus infection. Study at large: Public TCR beta signature analysis indicated the presence of both CMV infection and matching HLA type.

Between the trimmed V and J ends, which lost 1 base and 5 bases, there was a span of 5 bases. The CDR3 contains 13 residues. TCRdb redid the calling of the reads with MiXCR, one entry per CDR3 protein. The table shows fewer than 1,000,000 distinct CDR3 sequences, with around 30% occurring only once. This chain links TRBV12-3 or TRBV12-4 with TRBJ1-4, with D unresolved. This clonotype was sampled from a human donor in good health (CMV status not recorded). Some clones in this sample may be carry-over from other donors' samples. The sequenced sample was cultured CD8+ T cells from PBMCs, obtained from culture after CMV antigen stimulation. CDR3 DNA sequence: TGTGCCAGCAGTTTAGGCCCAAATGAAAAACTGTTTTTT. Protein sequence: CASSLGPNEKLFF.